These 7 T cell receptor beta chains were all obtained from the same sample, sequenced in a study of cytomegalovirus exposure and HLA in healthy donors (dated by TCRdb to 2016 to 2017). Libraries were prepared through the immunoSEQ multiplex PCR assay. The multiplex PCR relied on a mix of 60 forward primers for TCR Vbeta segments and 13 reverse primers for TCR Jbeta segments. Entries here come from immuneACCESS through TCRdb and include only in-frame sequences with V and J called. Some clones fail to appear in such tables; in the studies checked, an unresolved V gene covers under half of the shortfall, and the cause of the remainder is unknown. This sample is represented by around 200,000 clones; 80% to 90% of them were singletons. The top ten clonotypes cover more than 0.8% of the sample. Sequenced material: PBMCs. Receptor source: a woman aged 18-29 years in good health and CMV-seronegative.

This chain connects TRBV27 to TRBJ1-5; perhaps TRBD1 as D (5 bases). CDR3 length: 13 amino acids. The ends were cut back, 8 bases at V and 1 base at J, with 9 bases in the middle. CDR1 is MNHEY, CDR2 SMNVEV, per germline (reference sequence). CDR3: CASGGDSNQPQHF. In DNA form, the CDR3 reads TGTGCCAGCGGAGGGGACAGCAATCAGCCCCAGCATTTT.

The chain uses TRBV5-1 and TRBJ2-3, with D perhaps TRBD2 (7 bases). Trimming stripped 0 bases from V and 6 bases from J, with 20 bases between. This CDR3 region has 17 residues. CDR1 and CDR2 from the germline V gene are SGHRS and YFSETQ. Written as DNA, the CDR3 is TGCGCCAGCAGCTTGGGGGGAGGCGGGGGCCCCCTCGATACGCAGTATTTT. Translation gives CASSLGGGGGPLDTQYF.

A note on this clone: Compared with germline, one end of the junction differs, possibly owing to a read error. Written as DNA, the CDR3 is TGTGCCAGCAGTGAAAAGCCGGTCAATCGGCCCCAGCATTTT. Translation gives CASSEKPVNRPQHF. This chain connects TRBV6-1 to TRBJ1-5; no definite D call. This CDR3 is 14 amino acids long. Germline V gives CDR1 MNHNS, CDR2 SASEGT.

V is TRBV11-2 and J is TRBJ2-2, with unresolved D. The CDR3 loop spans 14 amino acids. Deletions cut 3 bases from V and 0 bases from J, with 5 bases between. In germline, CDR1 is SGHAT, CDR2 FQNNGV. The CDR3 loop reads CASSFPANTGELFF. CDR3 DNA: TGTGCCAGCAGCTTCCCAGCGAACACCGGGGAGCTGTTTTTT. The full variable domain, in which reference TRBV11-2 and TRBJ2-2 provide the parts outside the CDR3, is EAGVAQSPRYKIIEKRQSVAFWCNPISGHATLYWYQQILGQGPKLLIQFQNNGVVDDSQLPKDRFSAERLKGVDSTLKIQPAKLEDSAVYLCASSFPANTGELFFGEGSRLTVL.

The gene calls are TRBV10-2 and TRBJ2-3; perhaps TRBD2 as D (6 bases). This CDR3 spans 16 amino acids. In germline, CDR1 is WSHSY, CDR2 SAAADI. Trimming cost V 8 bases and J 0 bases, with 18 bases left between them. CDR3 bases: TGCGCCAGCGCATCCCCAAGCAGCGGGAGCACAGATACGCAGTATTTT. Residues: CASASPSSGSTDTQYF.

Turning to this clone: The junction does not match germline at one end; this may be a read error. This chain joins TRBV2 and TRBJ2-1; 9 nucleotides match TRBD2. Germline CDR1 is SNHLY and CDR2 is FYNNEI. This CDR3 is built from 15 residues. CDR3 in DNA: TGTGCCAGCAGGTCTCGGACTAGCGAGAACAATGGGCAGTTCTTC. As protein: CASRSRTSENNGQFF.

The genes are TRBV7-9 and TRBJ1-2; a weak D match, TRBD1 (5 bases). Germline V gene data show CDR1 as SEHNR and CDR2 as FQNEAQ (reference sequence). V gave up 2 bases and J gave up 8 bases, with 9 bases separating them. The CDR3 contains 12 residues. CDR3 sequence: CASSLPAGGYTF. The DNA of the CDR3 is TGTGCCAGCAGCTTACCTGCAGGGGGCTACACCTTC.